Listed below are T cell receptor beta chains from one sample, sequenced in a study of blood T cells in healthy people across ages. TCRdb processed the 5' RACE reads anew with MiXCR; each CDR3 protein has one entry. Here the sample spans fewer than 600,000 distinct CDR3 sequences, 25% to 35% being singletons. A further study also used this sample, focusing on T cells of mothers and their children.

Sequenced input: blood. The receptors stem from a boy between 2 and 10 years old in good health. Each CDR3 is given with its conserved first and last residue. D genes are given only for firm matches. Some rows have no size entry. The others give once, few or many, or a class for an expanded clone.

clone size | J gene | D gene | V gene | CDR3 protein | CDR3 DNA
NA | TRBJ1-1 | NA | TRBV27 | CASSFRGALPEAFF | TGTGCCAGCAGTTTCAGGGGTGCTTTACCTGAAGCTTTCTTT
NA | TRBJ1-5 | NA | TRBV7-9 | CASSMEGMGSNQPQHF | TGTGCCAGCAGCATGGAGGGCATGGGTAGCAATCAGCCCCAGCATTTT
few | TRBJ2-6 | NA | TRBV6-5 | CASSYSIRVPGANVLTF | TGTGCCAGCAGTTACTCTATCAGGGTACCTGGGGCCAACGTCCTGACTTTC
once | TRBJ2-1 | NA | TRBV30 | CAWSAYADEQFF | TGTGCCTGGAGTGCGTACGCGGATGAGCAGTTCTTC
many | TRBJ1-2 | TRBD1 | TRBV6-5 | CASSTDRAPYGYTF | TGTGCCAGCAGTACCGACAGGGCTCCCTATGGCTACACCTTC
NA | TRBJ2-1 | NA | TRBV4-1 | CASSQVGMGNEQFF | TGCGCCAGCAGCCAAGTCGGGATGGGGAATGAGCAGTTCTTC
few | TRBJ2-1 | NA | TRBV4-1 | CASSQVGRDEQFF | TGCGCCAGCAGCCAAGTGGGGAGAGATGAGCAGTTCTTC
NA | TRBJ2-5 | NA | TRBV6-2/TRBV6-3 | CASSYAGRETQYF | TGTGCCAGCAGTTACGCCGGCCGGGAGACCCAGTACTTC
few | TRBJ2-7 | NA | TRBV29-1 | CSVEGGGFEQYF | TGCAGCGTTGAAGGAGGTGGGTTCGAGCAGTACTTC
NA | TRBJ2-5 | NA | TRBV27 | CASSLGVSAGTQYF | TGTGCCAGCAGTTTAGGAGTCAGCGCAGGAACCCAGTACTTC
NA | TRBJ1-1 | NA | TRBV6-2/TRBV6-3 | CASSYSWGSTEAFF | TGTGCCAGCAGTTACTCGTGGGGGAGCACTGAAGCTTTCTTT
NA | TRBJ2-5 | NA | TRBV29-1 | CSVDGGLRFF | TGCAGCGTTGATGGGGGGTTACGGTTCTTC
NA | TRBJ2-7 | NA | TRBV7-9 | CASSFGTTLVYEQYF | TGTGCCAGCAGCTTCGGGACAACGCTGGTTTACGAGCAGTACTTC
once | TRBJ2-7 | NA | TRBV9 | CASSVHPLILPRLFYEQYF | TGTGCCAGCAGCGTTCACCCCCTAATACTTCCAAGACTCTTTTACGAGCAGTACTTC
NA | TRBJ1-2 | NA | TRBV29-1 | CSVEAGIGGYTF | TGCAGCGTCGAGGCAGGGATAGGTGGCTACACCTTC
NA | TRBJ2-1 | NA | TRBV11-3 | CASSHRHITGYNEQFF | TGTGCCAGCAGCCACCGACACATAACAGGGTACAATGAGCAGTTCTTC
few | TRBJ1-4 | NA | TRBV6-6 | CASSPEQVTNEKLFF | TGTGCCAGCAGTCCGGAACAGGTTACTAATGAAAAACTGTTTTTT
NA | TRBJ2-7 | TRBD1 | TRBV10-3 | CAISEGQAYEQYF | TGTGCCATCAGCGAGGGACAGGCCTACGAGCAGTACTTC
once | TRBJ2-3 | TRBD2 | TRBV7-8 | CASSRLSGGGGTDTQYF | TGTGCCAGCAGCAGGCTCAGCGGGGGGGGTGGCACAGATACGCAGTATTTT
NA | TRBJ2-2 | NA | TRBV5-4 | CASSSRQGYTGELLF | TGTGCCAGCAGCTCCCGGCAGGGGTATACCGGGGAGCTGCTTTTT
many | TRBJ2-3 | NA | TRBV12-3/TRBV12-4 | CASSLAGRDTQYF | TGTGCCAGCAGTTTAGCGGGGCGAGATACGCAGTATTTT
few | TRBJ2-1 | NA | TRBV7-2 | CASSLNIANEQFF | TGTGCCAGCAGCCTTAACATCGCGAATGAGCAGTTCTTC
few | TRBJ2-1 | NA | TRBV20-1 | CSASEYNEQFF | TGCAGTGCTAGTGAATACAATGAGCAGTTCTTC
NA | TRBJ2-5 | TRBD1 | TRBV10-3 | CAISGTAQWEQYF | TGTGCCATCAGCGGGACAGCGCAGTGGGAGCAGTACTTC
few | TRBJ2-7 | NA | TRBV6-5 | CASSYSDLQETQYF | TGTGCCAGCAGTTACAGCGATCTCCAAGAGACCCAATACTTC
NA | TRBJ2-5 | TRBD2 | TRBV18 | CASSPPIRTSGQETQYF | TGTGCCAGCTCTCCACCTATCCGGACTAGCGGGCAAGAGACCCAGTACTTT
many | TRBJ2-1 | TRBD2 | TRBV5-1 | CASSWTSGGPYEQFF | TGCGCCAGCAGTTGGACTAGCGGGGGGCCTTATGAGCAGTTCTTC
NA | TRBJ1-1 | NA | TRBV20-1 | CSANLKVNTEAFF | TGCAGTGCTAATTTAAAGGTGAACACTGAAGCTTTCTTT
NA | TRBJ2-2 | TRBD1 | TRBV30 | CAWSKGQGDTGELFF | TGTGCCTGGAGTAAAGGACAGGGGGACACCGGGGAGCTGTTTTTT
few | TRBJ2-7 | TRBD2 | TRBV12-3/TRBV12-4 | CASSTSVSYEQYF | TGTGCCAGCAGTACTAGCGTCTCCTACGAGCAGTACTTC
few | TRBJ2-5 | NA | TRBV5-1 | CASSLHSTETQYF | TGCGCCAGCAGCTTGCATTCAACCGAGACCCAGTACTTC
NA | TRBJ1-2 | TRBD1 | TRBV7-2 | CASSWGQAGGYTF | TGTGCCAGCAGCTGGGGACAGGCTGGCGGCTACACCTTC
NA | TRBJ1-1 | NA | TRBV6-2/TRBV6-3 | CASSSTEAFF | TGTGCCAGCAGCAGCACGGAAGCTTTCTTT
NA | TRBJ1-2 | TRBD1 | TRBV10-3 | CAAGQASDYGYTF | TGTGCCGCTGGACAGGCATCAGACTATGGCTACACCTTC
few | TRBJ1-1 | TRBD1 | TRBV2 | CASMPGTGGITEAFF | TGTGCCAGCATGCCGGGGACAGGGGGTATAACTGAAGCTTTCTTT
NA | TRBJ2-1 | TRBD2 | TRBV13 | CASSLGSSPGGDSGEQFF | TGTGCCAGCAGCTTAGGTTCGAGTCCGGGAGGAGATTCGGGCGAGCAGTTCTTC
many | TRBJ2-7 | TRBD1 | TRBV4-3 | CASSQDKGQNYEQYF | TGCGCCAGCAGCCAAGATAAGGGACAGAACTACGAGCAGTACTTC
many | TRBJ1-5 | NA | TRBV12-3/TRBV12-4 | CASSSQVNQPQHF | TGTGCCAGCAGTTCACAGGTTAATCAGCCCCAGCATTTT
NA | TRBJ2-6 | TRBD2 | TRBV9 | CASSAGLAGGPTSGANVLTF | TGTGCCAGCAGCGCAGGACTAGCGGGAGGGCCTACCTCTGGGGCCAACGTCCTGACTTTC
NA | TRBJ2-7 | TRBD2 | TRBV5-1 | CASSFTGGEQYF | TGCGCCAGCAGCTTTACGGGAGGCGAGCAGTACTTC
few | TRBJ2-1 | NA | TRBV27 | CASSIDRTSYNEQFF | TGTGCCAGCAGTATCGACAGGACCTCCTACAATGAGCAGTTCTTC